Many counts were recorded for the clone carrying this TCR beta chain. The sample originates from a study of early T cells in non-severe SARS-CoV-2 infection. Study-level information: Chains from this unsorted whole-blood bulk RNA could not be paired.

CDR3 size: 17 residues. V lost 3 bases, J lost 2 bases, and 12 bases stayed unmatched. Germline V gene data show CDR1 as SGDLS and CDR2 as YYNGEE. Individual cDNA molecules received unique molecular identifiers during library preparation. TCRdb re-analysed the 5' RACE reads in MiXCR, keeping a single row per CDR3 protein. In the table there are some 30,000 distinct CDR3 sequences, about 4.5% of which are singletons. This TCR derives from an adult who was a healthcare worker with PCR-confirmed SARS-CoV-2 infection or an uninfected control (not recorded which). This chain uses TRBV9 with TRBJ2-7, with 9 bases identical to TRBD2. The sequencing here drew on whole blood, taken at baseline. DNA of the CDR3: TGTGCCAGCAGCGCCGTCCCCAGCGGGGGGAAAACCTACGAGCAGTACTTC. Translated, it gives CASSAVPSGGKTYEQYF.